Below are 10 T cell receptor beta chains sequenced from a single sample in a study of cytotoxic CD8 clonotypes in ibrutinib-treated CLL. Generated by immunoSEQ multiplex PCR, the TCRdb table keeps only in-frame clones and is missing some. The sample carries some 200,000 clones, just under 80% recorded once. This specimen was PBMCs, taken after 12 months of ibrutinib treatment. These receptors were obtained from a human donor with chronic lymphocytic leukemia.

CDR3 coding DNA: TGCGCCAGCGGGGAAACGGGAGGGAGCTCCTACGAGCAGTACTTC. The encoded protein is CASGETGGSSYEQYF. This sequence joins TRBV5-1 and TRBJ2-7, with TRBD2 matching 8 bases. The trim removed 7 bases at V and 0 bases at J, leaving 9 bases unmatched. Germline-derived CDR1 and CDR2 are SGHRS and YFSETQ. This CDR3 is 15 amino acids long.

The rearrangement joins TRBV30 to TRBJ2-5; 7 nucleotides align to TRBD1. The CDR3 loop spans 12 amino acids. The V gene's germline CDR1 is GTSNPN and CDR2 SVGIG (reference sequence). Losses at the gene ends were 7 bases for V and 2 bases for J; bases not matched to a gene: 4. The DNA for the CDR3 is TGTGCCTACGCGACAGGGCAAGAGACCCAGTACTTC. Translation: CAYATGQETQYF.

This clone was picked up one time. The rearrangement links TRBV2 to TRBJ2-2; the D is unclear. Trimming left V 4 bases short and J 4 bases short, with 16 bases between. The CDR3 spans 16 residues. The germline gives CDR1 SNHLY, CDR2 FYNNEI. CDR3 sequence reads: CASSVRSGPRTGELFF. CDR3 sequence (DNA): TGTGCCAGCAGTGTTCGGTCAGGACCACGCACCGGGGAGCTGTTTTTT.

CDR3 in amino acids: CASSLGTGEQYF. As DNA, the CDR3 is TGCGCCAGCAGCTTGGGGACGGGTGAGCAGTACTTC. This sequence joins TRBV5-1 and TRBJ2-7; D is unclear. Germline CDR1 SGHRS, CDR2 YFSETQ. The V end was cut by 0 bases, the J end by 7 bases, with 8 bases between. The CDR3 runs 12 residues.

Only a few counts were recorded for this clone. V gene TRBV28 combines with J gene TRBJ2-5; D uncertain. The V end was cut by 0 bases, the J end by 5 bases, with 7 bases between. Germline CDR1 is MDHEN and CDR2 is SYDVKM. This CDR3 region has 13 residues. The CDR3 DNA follows: TGTGCCAGCAGTTTATGGGGAACCGAGACCCAGTACTTC. Its translation: CASSLWGTETQYF.

V gene TRBV10-2 combines with J gene TRBJ2-5; unclear D gene. Germline assignment: CDR1 WSHSY and CDR2 SAAADI. The V end was cut by 5 bases, the J end by 4 bases, with 5 bases between. This CDR3 is 11 amino acids long. The CDR3 DNA reads TGCGCCAGCAGTCGGGCAGAGACCCAGTACTTC. Its protein product is CASSRAETQYF.

The chain carries TRBV27 and TRBJ1-2; 7 bases line up with TRBD1. The CDR3 is made up of 14 amino acids. J lost 8 bases, V lost 8 bases, and 14 bases had no gene match. The germline V gene encodes CDR1 MNHEY and CDR2 SMNVEV (reference sequence). CDR3 nucleotides: TGTGCCAGCGCAATCGGCCAGGGGGACGACGGCTACACCTTC. Encoded protein: CASAIGQGDDGYTF.

The chain employs TRBV10-1 and TRBJ2-1; D assignment may be TRBD1 or TRBD2 (6 bases each). This CDR3 is built from 15 residues. Germline lookup yields CDR1 WNHNN and CDR2 SYGVQD (reference sequence). Trimming left V 4 bases short and J 6 bases short, with 16 bases between. This CDR3 is CASSGGAGLANEQFF. The CDR3 DNA reads TGCGCCAGCAGTGGGGGGGCGGGTCTGGCCAATGAGCAGTTCTTC.

The chain recombines TRBV27 with TRBJ1-3; D uncertain. The CDR3 is made up of 16 amino acids. CDR1 and CDR2 from the germline V gene are MNHEY and SMNVEV (reference sequence). V lost 5 bases to trimming and J lost 4 bases, with 18 bases between them. The DNA for the CDR3 is TGTGCCAGCAGTCGGGGTCCCGGTCCCTCGGGAAACACCATATATTTT. This translates into CASSRGPGPSGNTIYF.

In this sample, this clone turned up a few times. J is TRBJ2-7 and V is TRBV27; D gene uncertain. Germline V gene lookup returns CDR1 MNHEY and CDR2 SMNVEV (reference sequence). Trimming stripped 8 bases from V and 0 bases from J, with 8 bases between. The CDR3 extends over 12 amino acids. In DNA form, the CDR3 reads TGTGCCAGCCGACGGAGCTCCTACGAGCAGTACTTC. Encoded protein: CASRRSSYEQYF.